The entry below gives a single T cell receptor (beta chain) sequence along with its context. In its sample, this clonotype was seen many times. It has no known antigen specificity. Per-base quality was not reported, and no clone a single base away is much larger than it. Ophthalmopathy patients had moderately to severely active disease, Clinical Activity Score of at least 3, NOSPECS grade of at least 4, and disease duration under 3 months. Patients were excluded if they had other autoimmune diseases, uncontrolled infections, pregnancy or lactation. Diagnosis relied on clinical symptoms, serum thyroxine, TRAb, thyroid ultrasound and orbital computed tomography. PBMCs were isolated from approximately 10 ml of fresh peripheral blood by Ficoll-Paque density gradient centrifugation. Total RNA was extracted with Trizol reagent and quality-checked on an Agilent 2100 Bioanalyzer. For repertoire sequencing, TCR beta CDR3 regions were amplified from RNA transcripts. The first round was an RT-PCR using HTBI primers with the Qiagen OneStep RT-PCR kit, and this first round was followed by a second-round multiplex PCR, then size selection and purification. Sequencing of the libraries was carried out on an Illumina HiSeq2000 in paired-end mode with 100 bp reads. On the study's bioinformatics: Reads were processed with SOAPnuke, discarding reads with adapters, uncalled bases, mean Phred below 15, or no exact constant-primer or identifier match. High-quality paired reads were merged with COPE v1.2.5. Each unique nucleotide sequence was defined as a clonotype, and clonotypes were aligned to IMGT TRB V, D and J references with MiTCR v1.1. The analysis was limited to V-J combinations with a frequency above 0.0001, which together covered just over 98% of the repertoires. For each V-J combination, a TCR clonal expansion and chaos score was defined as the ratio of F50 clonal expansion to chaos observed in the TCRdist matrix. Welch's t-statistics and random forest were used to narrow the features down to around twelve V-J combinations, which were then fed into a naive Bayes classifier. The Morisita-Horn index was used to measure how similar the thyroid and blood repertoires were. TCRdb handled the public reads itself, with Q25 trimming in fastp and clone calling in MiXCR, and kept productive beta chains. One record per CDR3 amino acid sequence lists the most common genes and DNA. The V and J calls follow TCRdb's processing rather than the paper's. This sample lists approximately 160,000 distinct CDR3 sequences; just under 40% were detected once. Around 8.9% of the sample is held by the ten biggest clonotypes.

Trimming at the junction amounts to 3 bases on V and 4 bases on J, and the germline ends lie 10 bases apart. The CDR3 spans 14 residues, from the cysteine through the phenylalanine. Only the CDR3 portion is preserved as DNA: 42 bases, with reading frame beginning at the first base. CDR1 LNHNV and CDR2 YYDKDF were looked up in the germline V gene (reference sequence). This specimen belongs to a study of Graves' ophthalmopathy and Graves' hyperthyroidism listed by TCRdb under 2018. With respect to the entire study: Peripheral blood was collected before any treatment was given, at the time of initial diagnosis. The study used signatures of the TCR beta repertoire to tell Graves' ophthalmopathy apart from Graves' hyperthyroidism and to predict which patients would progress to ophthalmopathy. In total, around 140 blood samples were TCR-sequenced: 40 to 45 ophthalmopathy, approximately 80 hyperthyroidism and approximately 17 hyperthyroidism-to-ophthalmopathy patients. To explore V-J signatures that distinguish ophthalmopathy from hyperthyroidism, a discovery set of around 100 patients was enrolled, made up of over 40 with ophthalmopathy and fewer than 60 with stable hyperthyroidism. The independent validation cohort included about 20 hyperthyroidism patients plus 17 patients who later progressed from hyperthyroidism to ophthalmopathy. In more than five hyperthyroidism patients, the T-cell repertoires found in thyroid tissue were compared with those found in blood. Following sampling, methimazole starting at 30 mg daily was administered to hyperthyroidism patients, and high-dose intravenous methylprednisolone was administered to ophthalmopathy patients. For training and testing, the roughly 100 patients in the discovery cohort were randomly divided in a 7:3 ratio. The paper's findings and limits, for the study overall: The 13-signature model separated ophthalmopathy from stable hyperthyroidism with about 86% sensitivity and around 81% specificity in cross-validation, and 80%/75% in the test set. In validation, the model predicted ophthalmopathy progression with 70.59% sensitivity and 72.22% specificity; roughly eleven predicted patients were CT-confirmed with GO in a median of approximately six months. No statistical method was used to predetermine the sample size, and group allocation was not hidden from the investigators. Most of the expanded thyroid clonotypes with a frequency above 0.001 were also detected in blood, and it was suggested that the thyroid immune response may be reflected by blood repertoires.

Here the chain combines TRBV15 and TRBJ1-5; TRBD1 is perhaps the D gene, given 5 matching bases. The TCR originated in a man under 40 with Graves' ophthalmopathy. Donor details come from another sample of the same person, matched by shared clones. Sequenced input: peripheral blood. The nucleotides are TGTGCCACCAGCAGCGATGGGGGGAATCAGCCCCAGCATTTT. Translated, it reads CATSSDGGNQPQHF.